Each of the 2 T cell receptor beta chains below was sequenced from the same sample in a study of CXCR3-negative and CXCR3-positive naive CD8 T cells. Broader study findings: Hydrophobicity of TRB CDR3s was greater in CXCR3-positive naive cells than in CXCR3-negative naive cells.

The antigens for these receptors are not known. UMI-labeled 5' RACE TRB cDNA libraries were prepared from the cells. TCRdb re-called the 5' RACE reads and gives one entry per CDR3 protein, without DNA. The sample totals roughly 110,000 distinct CDR3 sequences; its top ten clones hold 0.38%. The sample was naive CXCR3+ CD8+ T cells from blood. Stated subset: CD45RO-CCR7+CD27+CD95- naive CD8+ T cells expressing CXCR3 (TNR3+). The receptors were sampled from a human donor in good health. Some clones in this sample may be carry-over from other donors' samples.

The chain recombines TRBV4-2 with TRBJ1-2; TCRdb designates TRBD1, a call that cannot be tested without DNA. The V gene's germline CDR1 is LGHNA and CDR2 YNFKEQ. The CDR3 contains 15 residues. CDR3: CASSHRTGESYGYTF.

V is TRBV29-1 and J is TRBJ2-7; TCRdb's D call of TRBD2 is untestable without DNA. The CDR3 covers 13 residues. CDR1 SQVTM and CDR2 ANQGSEA come from the germline V gene. CDR3 sequence reads: CSVGLAGDPEQYF.